These 5 T cell receptor beta chains came from one sample sequenced in a study of identical twins. TCRdb re-analysed the 5' RACE reads in MiXCR, keeping a single row per CDR3 protein. The sample yields 270,000 or so distinct CDR3 sequences, about 9% seen once. These data were also reused for a study on yellow fever vaccine responses in identical twins.

The sample taken for sequencing was CD8+ T cells sorted from blood. The receptors stem from a woman aged 18 to 35 in good health.

V gene TRBV7-2 combines with J gene TRBJ2-3, with 8 bases fitting TRBD1. The V segment lost 2 bases and the J segment 6 bases; nucleotides outside the gene matches: 7. Per the germline V gene, CDR1 is SGHTA and CDR2 is FQGNSA. The CDR3 length is 15 residues. The CDR3 nucleotides are TGTGCCAGCAGCTTAAGGACAGGGTGGGTCGATACGCAGTATTTT. Its protein product is CASSLRTGWVDTQYF.

This rearrangement joins TRBV4-3 to TRBJ2-1; no clear D. This CDR3 region has 15 residues. The ends were cut back, 2 bases at V and 5 bases at J, with 13 bases in the middle. Germline V gene data show CDR1 as LGHNA and CDR2 as YSLEER. CDR3 protein: CASSQRTSENNEQFF. The CDR3 bases are TGCGCCAGCAGCCAACGGACCAGCGAAAACAATGAGCAGTTCTTC.

At least ten counts were recorded for this clonotype. J is TRBJ2-6 and V is TRBV29-1; D unresolved. V was clipped by 7 bases and J by 2 bases, with 6 bases between them. This CDR3 has 12 amino acids. The germline V gene encodes CDR1 SQVTM and CDR2 ANQGSEA. The CDR3 is CSALTGANVLTF. CDR3 DNA sequence: TGCAGCGCCCTAACTGGGGCCAACGTCCTGACTTTC.

This clonotype was counted at least ten times. This chain's CDR3 is CASSPSSGGSTDTQYF. In DNA form, the CDR3 reads TGTGCCAGCAGCCCCAGCTCCGGGGGTAGCACAGATACGCAGTATTTT. This sequence joins TRBV7-6 and TRBJ2-3, with a weak D call TRBD2 (6 bases). This CDR3 comprises 16 residues. Trimming shortened V by 5 bases and J by 0 bases, and 15 bases separated the two germline ends. In germline, CDR1 is SGHVS, CDR2 FNYEAQ. Full variable domain (outside the CDR3, taken from reference TRBV7-6 and TRBJ2-3): GAGVSQSPRYKVTKRGQDVALRCDPISGHVSLYWYRQALGQGPEFLTYFNYEAQQDKSGLPNDRFSAERPEGSISTLTIQRTEQRDSAMYRCASSPSSGGSTDTQYFGPGTRLTVL.

In its sample, this clonotype was seen a few times. The chain recombines TRBV20-1 with TRBJ2-1, with D possibly being TRBD1 (8 bases). V lost 5 bases to trimming and J lost 6 bases, with 29 bases between them. The CDR3 contains 18 residues. Germline lookup yields CDR1 DFQATT and CDR2 SNEGSKA (reference sequence). The CDR3 bases are TGCAGTGCTTATCTCCGGGACAGGAATGGGAGGGAGAGCAATGAGCAGTTCTTC. Its protein product is CSAYLRDRNGRESNEQFF.